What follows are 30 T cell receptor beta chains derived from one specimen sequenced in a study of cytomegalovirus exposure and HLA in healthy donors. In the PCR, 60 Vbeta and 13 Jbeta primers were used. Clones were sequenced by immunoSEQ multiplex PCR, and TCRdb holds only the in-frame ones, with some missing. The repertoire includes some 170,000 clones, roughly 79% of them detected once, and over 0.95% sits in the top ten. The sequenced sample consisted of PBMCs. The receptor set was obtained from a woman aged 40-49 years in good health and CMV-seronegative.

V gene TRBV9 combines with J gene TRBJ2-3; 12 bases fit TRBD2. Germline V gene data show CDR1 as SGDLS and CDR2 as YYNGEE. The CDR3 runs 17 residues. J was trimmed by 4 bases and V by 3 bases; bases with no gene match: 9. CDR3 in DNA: TGTGCCAGCAGCGCCGGACTAGCGGGAAACAGGGCAGATACGCAGTATTTT. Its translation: CASSAGLAGNRADTQYF.

The DNA for the CDR3 is TGTGCCAGCAGCCTCACCACTCTAGGAACAGATACGCAGTATTTT. Protein: CASSLTTLGTDTQYF. The rearrangement links TRBV5-4 to TRBJ2-3; no reliable D call. Germline V gene data show CDR1 as SGHNT and CDR2 as YYREEE (reference sequence). Trimming took off 4 bases at V and 3 bases at J, with 15 bases between the two ends. The CDR3 loop spans 15 amino acids. Full variable domain (outside the CDR3, taken from reference TRBV5-4 and TRBJ2-3): ETGVTQSPTHLIKTRGQQVTLRCSSQSGHNTVSWYQQALGQGPQFIFQYYREEENGRGNFPPRFSGLQFPNYSSELNVNALELDDSALYLCASSLTTLGTDTQYFGPGTRLTVL.

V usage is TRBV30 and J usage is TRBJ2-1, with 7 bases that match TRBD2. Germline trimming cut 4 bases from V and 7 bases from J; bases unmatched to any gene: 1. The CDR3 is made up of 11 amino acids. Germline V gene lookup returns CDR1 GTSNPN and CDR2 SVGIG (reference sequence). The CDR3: CAWNGGNEQFF. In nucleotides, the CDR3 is TGTGCCTGGAACGGGGGGAATGAGCAGTTCTTC.

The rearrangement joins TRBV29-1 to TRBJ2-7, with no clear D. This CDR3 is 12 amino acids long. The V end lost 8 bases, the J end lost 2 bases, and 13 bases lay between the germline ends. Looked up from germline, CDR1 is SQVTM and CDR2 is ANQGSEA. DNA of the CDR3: TGCAGCCCCCCCACAGTCCCCTACGAGCAGTACTTC. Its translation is CSPPTVPYEQYF.

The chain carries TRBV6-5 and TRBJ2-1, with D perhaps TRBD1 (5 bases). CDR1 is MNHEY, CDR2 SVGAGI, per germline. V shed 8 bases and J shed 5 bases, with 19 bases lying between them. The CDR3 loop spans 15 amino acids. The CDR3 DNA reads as TGTGCCAGCGGGCGAGCAGACAGTTTTCACAATGAGCAGTTCTTC. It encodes CASGRADSFHNEQFF.

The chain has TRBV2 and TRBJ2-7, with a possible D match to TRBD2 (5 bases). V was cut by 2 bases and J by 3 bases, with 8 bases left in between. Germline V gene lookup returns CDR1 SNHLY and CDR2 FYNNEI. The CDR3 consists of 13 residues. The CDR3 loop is CASSETRDYEQYF. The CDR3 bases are TGTGCCAGCAGTGAAACACGGGACTACGAGCAGTACTTC.

CDR3 sequence reads: CASSDNRGGTGELFF. The CDR3 DNA follows: TGTGCCAGCAGTGATAATCGGGGTGGCACCGGGGAGCTGTTTTTT. J is TRBJ2-2 and V is TRBV25-1; a possible D gene is TRBD2 (5 bases). V lost 3 bases and J lost 4, with 12 bases in between. The CDR3 is made up of 15 amino acids. In germline, CDR1 is MGHDK, CDR2 SYGVNS.

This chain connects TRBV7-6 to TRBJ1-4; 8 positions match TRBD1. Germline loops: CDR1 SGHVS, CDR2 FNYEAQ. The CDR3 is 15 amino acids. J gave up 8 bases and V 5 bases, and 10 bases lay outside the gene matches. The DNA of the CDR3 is TGTGCCAGCAGCACCGGCCAGGGGGCTGGGGAAAAACTGTTTTTT. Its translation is CASSTGQGAGEKLFF.

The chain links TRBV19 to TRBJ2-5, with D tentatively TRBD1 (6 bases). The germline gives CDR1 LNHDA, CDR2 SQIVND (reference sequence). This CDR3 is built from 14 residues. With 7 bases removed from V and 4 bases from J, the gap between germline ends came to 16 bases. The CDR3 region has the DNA TGTGCCAGTAAAAGGGACACGGGGAGAGAGACCCAGTACTTC. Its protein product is CASKRDTGRETQYF.

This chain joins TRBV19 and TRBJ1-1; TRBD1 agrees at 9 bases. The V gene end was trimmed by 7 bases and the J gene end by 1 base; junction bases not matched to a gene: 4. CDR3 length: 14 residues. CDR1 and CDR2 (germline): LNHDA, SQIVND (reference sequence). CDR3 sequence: CASTRTGENTEAFF. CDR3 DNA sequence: TGTGCCAGTACCCGGACAGGGGAGAACACTGAAGCTTTCTTT.

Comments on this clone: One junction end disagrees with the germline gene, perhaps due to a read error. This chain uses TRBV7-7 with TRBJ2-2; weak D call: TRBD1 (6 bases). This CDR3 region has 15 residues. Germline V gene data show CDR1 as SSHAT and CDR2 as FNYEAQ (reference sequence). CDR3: CASSGDRTNTGELFF. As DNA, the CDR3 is TGTGCTAGCAGCGGAGACAGGACGAACACCGGGGAGCTGTTTTTT.

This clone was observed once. DNA for the CDR3: TGTGCCAGCTCACCATCGGGGTTTGGGGTCTATATGGAGCAGTTCTTC. The encoded protein is CASSPSGFGVYMEQFF. The genes are TRBV18 and TRBJ2-1; D is perhaps TRBD2 (5 bases). The V and J ends lost 2 bases and 10 bases respectively, with 21 bases between them. The CDR3 is 16 amino acids. The germline V gene encodes CDR1 KGHSH and CDR2 LQKENI.

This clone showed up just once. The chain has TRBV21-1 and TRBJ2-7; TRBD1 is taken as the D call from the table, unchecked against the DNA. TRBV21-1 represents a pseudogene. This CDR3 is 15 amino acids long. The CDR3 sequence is CASSARDRAPYEQYF. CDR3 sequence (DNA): TGTGCCAGCAGCGCCCGGGACAGGGCCCCCTACGAGCAGTACTTC.

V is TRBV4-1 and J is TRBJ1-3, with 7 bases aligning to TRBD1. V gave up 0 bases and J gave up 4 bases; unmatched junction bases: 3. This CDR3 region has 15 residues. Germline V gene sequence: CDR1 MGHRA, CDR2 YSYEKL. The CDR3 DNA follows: TGCGCCAGCAGCCAAGATCAGGGGGAAGGAAACACCATATATTTT. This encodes CASSQDQGEGNTIYF.

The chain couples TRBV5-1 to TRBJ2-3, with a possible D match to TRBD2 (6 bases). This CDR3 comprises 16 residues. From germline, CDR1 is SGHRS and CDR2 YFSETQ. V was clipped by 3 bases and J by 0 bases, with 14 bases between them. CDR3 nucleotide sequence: TGCGCCAGCAGCTCTCGACTAGAGGGGAGCACAGATACGCAGTATTTT. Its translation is CASSSRLEGSTDTQYF.

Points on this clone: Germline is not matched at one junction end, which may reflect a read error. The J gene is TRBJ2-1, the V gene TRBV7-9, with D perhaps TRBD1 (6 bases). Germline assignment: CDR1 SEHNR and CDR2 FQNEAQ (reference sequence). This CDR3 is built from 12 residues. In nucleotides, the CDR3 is TGTTCCAGCAGCTCCCACAGGGATGAGCAGTTCTTC. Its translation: CSSSSHRDEQFF.

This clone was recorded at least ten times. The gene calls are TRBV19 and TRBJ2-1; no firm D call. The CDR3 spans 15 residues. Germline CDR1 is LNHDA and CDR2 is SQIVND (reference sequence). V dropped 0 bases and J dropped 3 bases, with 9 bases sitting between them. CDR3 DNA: TGTGCCAGTAGTATAGATAACAGACACTACAATGAGCAGTTCTTC. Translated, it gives CASSIDNRHYNEQFF.

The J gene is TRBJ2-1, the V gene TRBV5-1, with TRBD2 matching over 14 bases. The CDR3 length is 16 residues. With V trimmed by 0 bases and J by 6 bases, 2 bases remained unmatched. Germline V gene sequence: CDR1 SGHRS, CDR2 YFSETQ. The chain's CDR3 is CASSLEGLAGVNEQFF. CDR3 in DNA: TGCGCCAGCAGCTTGGAGGGACTAGCGGGAGTCAATGAGCAGTTCTTC.

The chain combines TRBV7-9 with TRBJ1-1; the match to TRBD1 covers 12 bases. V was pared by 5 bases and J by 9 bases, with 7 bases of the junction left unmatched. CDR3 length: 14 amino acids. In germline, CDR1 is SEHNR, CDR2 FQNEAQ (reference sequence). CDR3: CASSGTGGAGKAFF. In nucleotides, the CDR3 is TGTGCCAGCAGCGGGACAGGGGGCGCCGGAAAAGCTTTCTTT.

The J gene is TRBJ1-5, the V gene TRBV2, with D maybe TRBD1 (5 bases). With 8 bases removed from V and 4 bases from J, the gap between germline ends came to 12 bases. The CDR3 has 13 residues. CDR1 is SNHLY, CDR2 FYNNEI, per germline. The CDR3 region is CASRGEFNQPQHF. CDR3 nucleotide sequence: TGTGCCAGCCGGGGGGAATTTAATCAGCCCCAGCATTTT.

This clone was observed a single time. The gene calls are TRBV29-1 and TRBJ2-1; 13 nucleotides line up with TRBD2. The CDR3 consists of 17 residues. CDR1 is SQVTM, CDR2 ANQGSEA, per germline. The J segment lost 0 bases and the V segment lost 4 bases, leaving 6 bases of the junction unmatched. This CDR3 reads CSVAGLAGQSSYNEQFF. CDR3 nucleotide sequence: TGCAGCGTTGCGGGACTAGCGGGACAAAGCTCCTACAATGAGCAGTTCTTC.

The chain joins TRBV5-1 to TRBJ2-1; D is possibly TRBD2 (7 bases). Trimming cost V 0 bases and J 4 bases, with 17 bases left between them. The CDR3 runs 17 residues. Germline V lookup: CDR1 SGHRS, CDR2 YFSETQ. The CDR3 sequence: CASSLGGGVASYNEQFF. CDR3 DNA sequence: TGCGCCAGCAGCTTGGGAGGGGGGGTAGCCTCATACAATGAGCAGTTCTTC.

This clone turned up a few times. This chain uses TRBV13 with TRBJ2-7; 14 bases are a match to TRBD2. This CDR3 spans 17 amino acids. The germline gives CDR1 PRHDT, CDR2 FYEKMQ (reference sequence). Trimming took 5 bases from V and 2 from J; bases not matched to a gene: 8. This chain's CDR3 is CASSPGTSGSRPYEQYF. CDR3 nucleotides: TGTGCCAGCAGCCCAGGGACTAGCGGGAGTAGGCCCTACGAGCAGTACTTC.

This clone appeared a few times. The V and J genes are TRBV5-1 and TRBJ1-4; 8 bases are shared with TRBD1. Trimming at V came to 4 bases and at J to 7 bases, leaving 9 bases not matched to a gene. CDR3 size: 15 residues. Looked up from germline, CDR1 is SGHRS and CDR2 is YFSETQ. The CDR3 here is CASSQFSTGAEKLFF. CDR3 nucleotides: TGCGCCAGCAGCCAGTTTTCGACAGGGGCTGAAAAACTGTTTTTT.

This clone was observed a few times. The CDR3 protein is CASSFGDKYTEAFF. Here the CDR3 DNA reads TGCGCCAGCAGCTTTGGCGACAAATACACTGAAGCTTTCTTT. This chain joins TRBV5-1 and TRBJ1-1; D remains ambiguous. V was trimmed by 2 bases and J by 3 bases, leaving 11 bases between them. This CDR3 is 14 amino acids long. Germline V gene data show CDR1 as SGHRS and CDR2 as YFSETQ.

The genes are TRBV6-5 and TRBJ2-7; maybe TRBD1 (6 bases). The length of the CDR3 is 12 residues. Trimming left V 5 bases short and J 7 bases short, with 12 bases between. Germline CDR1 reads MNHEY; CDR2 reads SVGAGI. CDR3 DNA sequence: TGTGCCAGCAGTCTAGACAGGCATGAGCAGTACTTC. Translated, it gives CASSLDRHEQYF.

The CDR3 region is CASAPGGRADEQFF. The CDR3 region has the DNA TGTGCCAGCGCCCCTGGCGGGAGGGCCGATGAGCAGTTCTTC. J is TRBJ2-1 and V is TRBV7-3; TRBD2 aligns across 9 bases. From germline, CDR1 is SGHTA and CDR2 FQGTGA. The J segment lost 8 bases and the V segment lost 8 bases, leaving 10 bases of the junction unmatched. The CDR3 consists of 14 residues.

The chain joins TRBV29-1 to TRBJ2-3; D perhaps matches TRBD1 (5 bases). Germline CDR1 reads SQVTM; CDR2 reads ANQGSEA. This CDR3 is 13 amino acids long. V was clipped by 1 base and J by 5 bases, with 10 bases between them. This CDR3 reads CSVEGRVEDTQYF. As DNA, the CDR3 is TGCAGCGTTGAAGGCAGGGTGGAAGATACGCAGTATTTT.

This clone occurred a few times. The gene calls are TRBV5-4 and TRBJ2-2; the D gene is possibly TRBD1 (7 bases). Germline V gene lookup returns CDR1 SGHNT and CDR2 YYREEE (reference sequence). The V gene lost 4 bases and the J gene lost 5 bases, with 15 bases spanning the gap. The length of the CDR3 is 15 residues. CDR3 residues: CASSPGGTPTGELFF. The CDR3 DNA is TGTGCCAGCAGCCCAGGGGGGACTCCGACCGGGGAGCTGTTTTTT.

The CDR3 here is CASSLGQGVYYEQYF. The CDR3 nucleotides read TGTGCCAGCTCACTGGGACAGGGGGTCTACTACGAGCAGTACTTC. This chain uses TRBV18 with TRBJ2-7, with 11 bases fitting TRBD1. V shed 4 bases, J shed 3 bases, and the junction held 5 bases outside the gene matches. The CDR3 has 15 residues. Germline assignment: CDR1 KGHSH and CDR2 LQKENI.